Described below is a single T cell receptor beta chain sequence and its context. This sample is drawn from a study of blood T cell repertoires in COVID-19. Some clones are missing from TCRdb's copy, which holds only in-frame ones; the method was immunoSEQ multiplex PCR. The sample includes around 170,000 clones, approximately 84% of them seen just once. The J segment lost 9 bases and the V segment lost 6 bases, leaving 4 bases of the junction unmatched. The CDR3 covers 11 residues. Germline CDR1 MNHEY, CDR2 SVGAGI. Material for sequencing was PBMCs or T cells enriched from blood (not recorded which). The receptor comes from a man in his forties or fifties who had recovered from COVID-19. The V call is TRBV6-5, the J call TRBJ2-7; 8 positions agree with TRBD2. The CDR3 reads CASSSGGVQYF. The CDR3 nucleotides are TGTGCCAGCAGCTCCGGGGGGGTGCAGTACTTC.